The 9 T cell receptor beta chains presented below share a single source sample, sequenced in a study of intratumoral heterogeneity in liver cancer. Assay: immunoSEQ multiplex PCR; the TCRdb copy retains only in-frame clones and omits some. The data contain some 20,000 clones, 73% of them seen just once; the ten biggest clones take up approximately 18%. Sequenced material: tumor-adjacent normal tissue, taken before any cancer treatment. These receptors were taken from a woman between 65 and 79 years old with hepatocellular carcinoma.

The V gene is TRBV21-1, the J gene TRBJ2-7; the table's D gene call, TRBD2, was not cross checked with the DNA. TRBV21-1 constitutes a pseudogene. The CDR3 extends over 16 amino acids. This CDR3 is CASSKGGEGWSYEQYF. Written as DNA, the CDR3 is TGTGCCAGCAGCAAAGGGGGGGAGGGTTGGAGCTACGAGCAGTACTTC.

The V gene is TRBV3-1 (or the pseudogene TRBV3-2), the J gene TRBJ1-1, with 10 bases aligning to TRBD1. This CDR3 has 14 amino acids. CDR1 and CDR2 from the germline V gene are LGHDT and YNNKEL (reference sequence). Trimming took 1 base from V and 5 from J; bases not matched to a gene: 1. CDR3: CASSQGQGATEAFF. The CDR3 region has the DNA TGTGCCAGCAGCCAAGGACAGGGGGCGACTGAAGCTTTCTTT.

In the case of this clone: The sample carries other DNA sequences with the same CDR3. This chain connects TRBV7-2 to TRBJ1-1; 7 bases fit TRBD1. CDR3 length: 16 residues. Germline CDR1 is SGHTA and CDR2 is FQGNSA. V lost 2 bases, J lost 1 base, and 7 bases stayed unmatched. The CDR3 region has the DNA TGTGCCAGCAGCTTATCCCCAGGGACAGCGAACACTGAAGCTTTCTTT. Residues: CASSLSPGTANTEAFF.

The genes are TRBV2 and TRBJ1-5; D is ambiguous. Germline values: CDR1 SNHLY, CDR2 FYNNEI. The length of the CDR3 is 13 residues. Trimming took off 7 bases at V and 6 bases at J, with 13 bases between the two ends. CDR3 DNA sequence: TGTGCCAGCAACGGAAAACGGGGTCAGCCCCAGCATTTT. Residues: CASNGKRGQPQHF.

The rearrangement uses TRBV27 and TRBJ2-7; D unresolved. The CDR3 runs 17 residues. Germline values: CDR1 MNHEY, CDR2 SMNVEV (reference sequence). Trimming left V 0 bases short and J 5 bases short, with 20 bases between. The CDR3 region has the DNA TGTGCCAGCAGTTTATCGGGTCTGGATTGGATATTCCACGAGCAGTACTTC. Encoded protein: CASSLSGLDWIFHEQYF.

The rearrangement uses TRBV6-5 and TRBJ2-5; D gene unclear. The CDR3 length is 13 residues. Germline loops: CDR1 MNHEY, CDR2 SVGAGI. V lost 4 bases and J 1 base, leaving 7 bases between the germline ends. The DNA for the CDR3 is TGTGCCAGCAGTTCAGGACGCCAAGAGACCCAGTACTTC. Protein product: CASSSGRQETQYF.

This clone was detected once. The chain links TRBV4-2 to TRBJ1-5; D gene uncertain. The V end was cut by 0 bases, the J end by 11 bases, with 17 bases between. CDR1 and CDR2 from the germline V gene are LGHNA and YNFKEQ. This CDR3 is 15 amino acids long. The chain's CDR3 is CASSQDPQAPWAQHF. Here the CDR3 DNA reads TGTGCCAGCAGCCAAGATCCGCAGGCGCCTTGGGCCCAGCATTTT.

The rearrangement uses TRBV6-6 and TRBJ1-6; D ambiguous. The CDR3 totals 12 residues. V dropped 4 bases and J dropped 15 bases, with 13 bases sitting between them. CDR1 is MNHNY and CDR2 is SVGAGI in the germline V gene (reference sequence). The DNA for the CDR3 is TGTGCCAGCAGTTCCCACTTACTCCACCTCCACTTT. Translating gives CASSSHLLHLHF.

This chain links TRBV7-2 with TRBJ2-7; 8 bases map to TRBD1. This CDR3 is 17 amino acids long. With 0 bases clipped from V and 2 bases from J, the junction kept 9 bases outside the gene matches. CDR1 is SGHTA and CDR2 is FQGNSA in the germline V gene. CDR3 sequence reads: CASSLAGTGFGAYEQYF. The CDR3 DNA follows: TGTGCCAGCAGCTTAGCCGGGACAGGTTTCGGTGCCTACGAGCAGTACTTC. Drawing the rest from reference TRBV7-2 and TRBJ2-7, the complete variable domain is GAGVSQSPSNKVTEKGKDVELRCDPISGHTALYWYRQSLGQGLEFLIYFQGNSAPDKSGLPSDRFSAERTGGSVSTLTIQRTQQEDSAVYLCASSLAGTGFGAYEQYFGPGTRLTVT.